This is a list of T cell receptor beta chains from one sample in a study of shared clonotypes between healthy human individuals. The protocol was immunoSEQ multiplex PCR, while the TCRdb copy is restricted to in-frame clones and leaves out a portion. Of about 1.5 million clones detected, roughly 98% appear once; the ten largest clones hold roughly 0.4%. Sequenced sample: naive CD4+ T cells sorted from blood. The receptor set was obtained from a man aged 30-40 years in good health. The CDR3 runs from the conserved cysteine through the conserved F or W. D genes are given only for firm matches. Size is stated for part of the rows, as once, few or many counts, or as a class when the clone is expanded.

V,size,J,D,DNA,CDR3
TRBV6-1,once,TRBJ1-2,-,TGTGCCAGCACAGTTGGAACAGGAGCAGGCTATGGCTACACCTTC,CASTVGTGAGYGYTF
TRBV4-1,once,TRBJ2-3,-,TGCGCCAGCAGCCAAGGCAATGGGATGGGCACAGATACGCAGTATTTT,CASSQGNGMGTDTQYF
TRBV2,-,TRBJ1-1,-,TGTGCCAGCAGAGACCCTATATCGAACACTGAAGCTTTCTTT,CASRDPISNTEAFF
TRBV6-1,-,TRBJ1-2,TRBD1,TGTGCCAGCAGTGACCAGGGGGCCTATGGCTACACCTTC,CASSDQGAYGYTF
TRBV11-3,-,TRBJ2-5,TRBD2,TGTGCCAGCATCCGCACGCCCGGGGGACTAGCGGGAGAGGGGCAGTACTTC,CASIRTPGGLAGEGQYF
TRBV7-2,-,TRBJ1-5,-,TGTGCCAGCAGCTTAGCAGCTAGGACCCCCCTGGCCCAGCATTTT,CASSLAARTPLAQHF
TRBV20-1,-,TRBJ1-2,-,TGCAGTGCTAGCGGGACTGGCACCTTC,CSASGTGTF
TRBV5-1,-,TRBJ2-7,TRBD2,TGCGCCAGCAGTAAGTCGGAGGTAGCGGGGAGCTCCTACGAGCAGTACTTC,CASSKSEVAGSSYEQYF
TRBV5-4,once,TRBJ2-7,-,TGTGCCAGCAGCCTTTTGGATCCCTACGAGCAGTACTTC,CASSLLDPYEQYF
TRBV6-1,-,TRBJ2-5,-,TGTGCCAGCAGTGAGGGCGGGACGAACCAAGGGGAGACCCAGTACTTC,CASSEGGTNQGETQYF
TRBV2,-,TRBJ2-1,TRBD1,TGTGCCAGCAGTCCCCAAGACAGGGCCTATCACAATGAGCAGTTCTTC,CASSPQDRAYHNEQFF